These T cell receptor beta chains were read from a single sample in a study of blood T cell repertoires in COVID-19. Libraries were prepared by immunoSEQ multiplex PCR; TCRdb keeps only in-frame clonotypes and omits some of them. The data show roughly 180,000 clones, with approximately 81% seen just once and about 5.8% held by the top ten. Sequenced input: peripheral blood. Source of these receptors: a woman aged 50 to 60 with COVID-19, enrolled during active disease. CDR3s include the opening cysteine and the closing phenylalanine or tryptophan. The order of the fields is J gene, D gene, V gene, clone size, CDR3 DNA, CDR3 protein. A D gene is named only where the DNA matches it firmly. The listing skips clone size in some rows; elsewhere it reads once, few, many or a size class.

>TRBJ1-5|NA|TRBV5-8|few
TGTGCCAGCAGCCCTGGGACAAATAGCAATCAGCCCCAGCATTTT
CASSPGTNSNQPQHF
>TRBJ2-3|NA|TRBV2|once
TGTGCCAGCCGAGCGGCCTCTAGCACAGATACGCAGTATTTT
CASRAASSTDTQYF
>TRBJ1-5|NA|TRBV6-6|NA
TGTGCCAGCAGTTACGAGGGATATAGCAATCAGCCCCAGCATTTT
CASSYEGYSNQPQHF
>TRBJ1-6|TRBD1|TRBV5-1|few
TGCGCCAGCACCCTAACGACAGGGTTAGATTCACCCCTCCACTTT
CASTLTTGLDSPLHF
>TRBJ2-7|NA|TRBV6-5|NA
TGTGCCAGCAGGAAGGGGGTAACCTACGAGCAGTACTTC
CASRKGVTYEQYF
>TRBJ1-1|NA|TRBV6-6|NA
TGTGCCAGCGGGAGTGGGGACACTGAAGCTTTCTTT
CASGSGDTEAFF
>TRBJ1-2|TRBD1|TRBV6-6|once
TGTGCCAGCACCTCGGGACAGGTCTATGGCTACACCTTC
CASTSGQVYGYTF
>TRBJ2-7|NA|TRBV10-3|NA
TGTGCCATCAGTGCCGACATTTACGAGCAGTACTTC
CAISADIYEQYF
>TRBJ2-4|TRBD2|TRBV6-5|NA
TGTGCCAGCAGTTCGGGGGGGCTCGGAGAAAACATTCAGTACTTC
CASSSGGLGENIQYF
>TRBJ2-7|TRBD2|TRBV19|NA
TGTGCCAGTAGTATTTCGCTAGCGGGGATGGCCGAGCAGTACTTC
CASSISLAGMAEQYF
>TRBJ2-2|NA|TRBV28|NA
TGTGCCAGCAGTTTAAAGCGCGGGGAGCTGTTTTTT
CASSLKRGELFF
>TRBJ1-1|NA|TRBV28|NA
TGTGCCAGCAGTATAAATACAGGCGTGAACACTGAAGCTTTCTTT
CASSINTGVNTEAFF
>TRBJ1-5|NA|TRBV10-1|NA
TGCGCCAGCAGTCTGACAGAGAACAATCAGCCCCAGCATTTT
CASSLTENNQPQHF
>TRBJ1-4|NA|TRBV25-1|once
TGTGCCACCATTCCCCCGGGGGGGGGAGAAAAACTGTTTTTT
CATIPPGGGEKLFF
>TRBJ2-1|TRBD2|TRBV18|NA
TGTGCCAGCTCACCTGGGCTAGCGGGGGGGCAGGAGCAGTTCTTC
CASSPGLAGGQEQFF
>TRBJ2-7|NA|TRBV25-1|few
TGTGCCAGCAGTGAACTCGGGGGGCTCCACGAGCAGTACTTC
CASSELGGLHEQYF
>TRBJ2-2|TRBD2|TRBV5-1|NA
TGCGCCAGCAGCGGCCTAGCGGGGGGCACCGGGGAGCTGTTTTTT
CASSGLAGGTGELFF
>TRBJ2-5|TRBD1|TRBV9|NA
TGTGCCAGCAGCGTAGGGGGGACAGGGTCAGTCCAAGAGACCCAGTACTTC
CASSVGGTGSVQETQYF
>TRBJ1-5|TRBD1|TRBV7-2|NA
TGTGCCAGCAGCTTGTACAGGGGGAGTCAGCCCCAGCATTTT
CASSLYRGSQPQHF
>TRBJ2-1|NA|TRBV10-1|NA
TGCGCCAGCAGTGAGTCGGGACTGGGTATTGATGAGCAGTTCTTC
CASSESGLGIDEQFF
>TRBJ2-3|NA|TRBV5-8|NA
TGTGCCAGCAGCTTGGCTCCTAATACAGATACGCAGTATTTT
CASSLAPNTDTQYF
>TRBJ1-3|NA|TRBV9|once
TGTGCCAGCAGCGAACAGGGAACTGGAAACACCATATATTTT
CASSEQGTGNTIYF
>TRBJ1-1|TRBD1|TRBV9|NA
TGTGCCAGCAGCTTCTCCGGGACAGGCTTGAACACTGAAGCTTTCTTT
CASSFSGTGLNTEAFF
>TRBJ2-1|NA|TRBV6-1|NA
TGTGCCAGCAGTGAAGCAAGGAGTGAGCAGTTCTTC
CASSEARSEQFF
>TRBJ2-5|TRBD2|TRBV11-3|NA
TGTGCCAGCAGCTCCCAAACTAGCGGGGGAGAGACCCAGTACTTC
CASSSQTSGGETQYF
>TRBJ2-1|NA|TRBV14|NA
TGTGCCAGCAGCCAAGAGGGGCGTCGGGTCTCCTACAATGAGCAGTTCTTC
CASSQEGRRVSYNEQFF
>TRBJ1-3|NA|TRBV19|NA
TGTGCCAGTACTAATCGGGGGGCTGGAAACACCATATATTTT
CASTNRGAGNTIYF
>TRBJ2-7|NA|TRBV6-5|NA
TGTGCCAGCACTCTCCGGACATACACCTACGAGCAGTACTTC
CASTLRTYTYEQYF
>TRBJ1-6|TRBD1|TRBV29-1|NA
TGCAGCGTTGAAGATCCGGGACAGGGGAACCTCCACTTT
CSVEDPGQGNLHF
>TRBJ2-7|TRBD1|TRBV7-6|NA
TGTGCCAGCAGCAAGACAGGGCCGGGGAGCTACGAGCAGTACTTC
CASSKTGPGSYEQYF
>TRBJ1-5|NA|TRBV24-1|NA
TGTGCCACCAGTGACCCGAGTATGGATCAGCCCCAGCATTTT
CATSDPSMDQPQHF
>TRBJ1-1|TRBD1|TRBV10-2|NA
TGCGCCAGCAGAGGGACAGGAAGAGGGAACACTGAAGCTTTCTTT
CASRGTGRGNTEAFF
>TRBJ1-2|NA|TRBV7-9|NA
TGTGCCAGCAGCTTAGATTGGACAGAGCCTATCCGCTACACCTTC
CASSLDWTEPIRYTF
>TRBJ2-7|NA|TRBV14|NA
TGTGCCAGCAGCCAATACTACGAGCAGTACTTC
CASSQYYEQYF
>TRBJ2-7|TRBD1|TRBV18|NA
TGTGCCAGCTCACCTTCCGGGACAGTCTCACCCTACGAGCAGTACTTC
CASSPSGTVSPYEQYF
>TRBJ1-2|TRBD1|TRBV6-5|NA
TGTGCCAGCACCGAGGGGCAGGGGGCCTATGGCTACACCTTC
CASTEGQGAYGYTF
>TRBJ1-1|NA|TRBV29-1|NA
TGCAGCGTTGAAGTAGTAAAGGGGCTCTTGACTGAAGCTTTCTTT
CSVEVVKGLLTEAFF
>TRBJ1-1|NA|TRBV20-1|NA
TGCAGTGCTAGACAGGGGTCTGAAGCTTTCTTT
CSARQGSEAFF
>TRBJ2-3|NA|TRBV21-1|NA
TGTGCCAGCAGCTCCCGACAGGGAGGCACAGATACGCAGTATTTT
CASSSRQGGTDTQYF
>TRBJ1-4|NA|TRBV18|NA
TGTGCCAGCTCACAGAACAGGGACGTGACTAATGAAAAACTGTTTTTT
CASSQNRDVTNEKLFF
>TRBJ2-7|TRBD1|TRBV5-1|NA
TGCGCCAGCAGCCCAGGGACAGGGAGCTCCTACGAGCAGTACTTC
CASSPGTGSSYEQYF
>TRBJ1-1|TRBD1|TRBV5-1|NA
TGCGCCAGCAGCTTGGATTCAGGGGGACGTTCTGAAGCTTTCTTT
CASSLDSGGRSEAFF
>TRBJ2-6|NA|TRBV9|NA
TGTGCCAGCAGCGTCCTATACTCTGGGGCCAACGTCCTGACTTTC
CASSVLYSGANVLTF